The present TCR beta chain was sequenced within a study of CD8 T cells in ankylosing spondylitis. Notes on the study in general: In reactive arthritis synovial fluid and blood, some motif variants had been reported before.

Comments on this clonotype: Its antigen is unknown.

V gave up 5 bases and J gave up 0 bases, with 8 bases separating them. Germline CDR1 reads MNHEY; CDR2 reads SMNVEV (reference sequence). The CDR3 is 14 residues long. In making TCR beta libraries, quantitative 5'-RACE with molecular barcodes was used. TCRdb reprocessed the 5' RACE reads with MiXCR, giving one entry per CDR3 protein. The sample holds about 270,000 distinct CDR3 sequences, 30% to 40% seen once. The material sequenced was blood, either unsorted or a sorted T cell fraction (not recorded which). V usage is TRBV27 and J usage is TRBJ1-3, with D hard to call. The sequence was obtained from a male donor with ankylosing spondylitis or in good health (not recorded which). The CDR3 nucleotides read TGTGCCAGCAGTCCAGTGATCTCTGGAAACACCATATATTTT. It yields the protein CASSPVISGNTIYF.